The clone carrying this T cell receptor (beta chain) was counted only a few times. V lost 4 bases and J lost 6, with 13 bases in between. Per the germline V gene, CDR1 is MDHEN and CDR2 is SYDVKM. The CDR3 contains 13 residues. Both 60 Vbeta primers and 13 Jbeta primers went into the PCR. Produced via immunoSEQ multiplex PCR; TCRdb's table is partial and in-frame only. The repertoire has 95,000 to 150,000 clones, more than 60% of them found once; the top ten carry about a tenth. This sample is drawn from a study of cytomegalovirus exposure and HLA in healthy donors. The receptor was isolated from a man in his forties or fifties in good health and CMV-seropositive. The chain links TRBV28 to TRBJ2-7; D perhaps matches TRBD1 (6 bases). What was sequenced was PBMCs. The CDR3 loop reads CASSSGQGLEQYF. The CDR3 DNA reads TGTGCCAGCAGTTCAGGGCAGGGGCTCGAGCAGTACTTC.